The 14 T cell receptor beta chains reported below all come from one sample, sequenced in a study of cytomegalovirus exposure and HLA in healthy donors. The PCR had 60 Vbeta and 13 Jbeta primers. Method: immunoSEQ multiplex PCR; TCRdb's copy keeps in-frame clones and lacks some. There are some 81,000 clones in the sample; around 70% occur only once, and roughly 11% lies in the top ten. Sequenced: PBMCs. The receptors stem from a woman between 40 and 55 years old in good health and CMV-seropositive.

Regarding this clone: This sample includes further DNA sequences coding for the same CDR3. The V and J genes are TRBV7-9 and TRBJ1-2, with D possibly matching TRBD1 (5 bases). Trimming stripped 2 bases from V and 6 bases from J, with 13 bases between. Germline loops: CDR1 SEHNR, CDR2 FQNEAQ (reference sequence). The CDR3 is 14 residues long. The CDR3 loop is CASSLSQGADGYTF. The CDR3 DNA sequence: TGTGCCAGCAGCTTATCCCAAGGGGCGGATGGCTACACCTTC.

The CDR3 loop is CASSPTAGANVLTF. In DNA, the CDR3 is TGTGCCAGCAGCCCGACAGCTGGGGCCAACGTCCTGACTTTC. V usage is TRBV7-2 and J usage is TRBJ2-6; D is perhaps TRBD1 (5 bases). Germline V gives CDR1 SGHTA, CDR2 FQGNSA. The CDR3 covers 14 residues. V lost 5 bases and J lost 2, with 7 bases in between.

This rearrangement joins TRBV30 to TRBJ1-5, with D possibly TRBD1 on 5 matching bases. This CDR3 is 16 amino acids long. CDR1 GTSNPN and CDR2 SVGIG come from the germline V gene (reference sequence). The V gene lost 1 base and the J gene lost 2 bases, with 15 bases spanning the gap. The CDR3 DNA follows: TGTGCCTGGAGTGGGGGCCCCCTCTCGGGCAATCAGCCCCAGCATTTT. Its protein is CAWSGGPLSGNQPQHF.

J is TRBJ2-1 and V is TRBV4-1; 13 bases line up with TRBD2. Trimming at V came to 3 bases and at J to 9 bases, leaving 8 bases not matched to a gene. Germline assignment: CDR1 MGHRA and CDR2 YSYEKL. The CDR3 consists of 16 residues. CDR3 sequence reads: CASSHKRTSGSGEQFF. CDR3 nucleotide sequence: TGCGCCAGCAGCCACAAGAGGACTAGCGGGAGCGGTGAGCAGTTCTTC.

The CDR3 protein is CASSQGGQGPVEKLFF. The DNA of the CDR3 is TGTGCCAGCAGCCAAGGAGGGCAAGGGCCCGTTGAAAAACTGTTTTTT. J is TRBJ1-4 and V is TRBV14; D remains unclear. V was pared by 1 base and J by 7 bases, with 16 bases between. The CDR3 contains 16 residues. Germline CDR1 and CDR2: SGHDN and FVKESK.

This rearrangement joins TRBV27 to TRBJ1-4, with 9 bases that match TRBD1. The V gene's germline CDR1 is MNHEY and CDR2 SMNVEV (reference sequence). This CDR3 is built from 16 residues. V lost 2 bases to trimming and J lost 7 bases; unmatched junction nucleotides: 8. The CDR3 DNA follows: TGTGCCAGCAGTTTAACAGGGGGCGGTTATGGTGAAAAACTGTTTTTT. Translating gives CASSLTGGGYGEKLFF.

The rearrangement links TRBV27 to TRBJ1-1; D perhaps matches TRBD1 (5 bases). The V gene's germline CDR1 is MNHEY and CDR2 SMNVEV (reference sequence). The CDR3 covers 14 residues. V was pared by 2 bases and J by 14 bases, with 21 bases between. The CDR3 DNA follows: TGTGCCAGCAGTTTAATCTCTGGATCACCTGGGGCATTCTTT. Amino acid sequence: CASSLISGSPGAFF.

CDR3 protein: CASSQDMGTGAYEQYF. DNA for the CDR3: TGCGCCAGCAGCCAAGATATGGGGACAGGGGCCTACGAGCAGTACTTC. This chain connects TRBV4-1 to TRBJ2-7; TRBD1 matches 10 bases. From germline, CDR1 is MGHRA and CDR2 YSYEKL. With V trimmed by 0 bases and J by 2 bases, 4 bases remained unmatched. The CDR3 contains 16 residues.

The table lists this clone with a few counts. The chain carries TRBV30 and TRBJ1-2, with D perhaps TRBD1 (6 bases). Germline V lookup: CDR1 GTSNPN, CDR2 SVGIG (reference sequence). There are 14 residues in the CDR3. The V and J ends lost 2 bases and 0 bases respectively, with 10 bases between them. The CDR3 sequence is CAWSTRTANYGYTF. The CDR3 nucleotides are TGTGCCTGGAGTACAAGGACAGCTAACTATGGCTACACCTTC.

CDR3 protein: CAIKYEGDTQYF. The CDR3 bases are TGTGCCATCAAATACGAGGGAGATACGCAGTATTTT. V gene TRBV10-3 combines with J gene TRBJ2-3; TRBD2 is a possible D gene (5 bases). Germline values: CDR1 ENHRY, CDR2 SYGVKD. Trimming cost V 7 bases and J 5 bases, with 10 bases left between them. The CDR3 extends over 12 amino acids.

The CDR3 DNA follows: TGCGCCAGCAGCTGGGCCTCGGACAGGTACACTGAAGCTTTCTTT. This codes for CASSWASDRYTEAFF. The V and J genes are TRBV5-1 and TRBJ1-1, with 7 bases identical to TRBD1. V lost 3 bases and J lost 3; bases outside the gene matches: 8. Germline V CDR1 and CDR2: SGHRS, YFSETQ. The CDR3 has 15 amino acids.

The V gene is TRBV2, the J gene TRBJ1-2; D not certain. The germline V gene has CDR1 SNHLY and CDR2 FYNNEI. The CDR3 runs 13 residues. V lost 4 bases to trimming and J lost 2 bases, with 8 bases between them. The CDR3 loop is CASSADTNYGYTF. The CDR3, as DNA: TGTGCCAGCAGTGCCGACACAAACTATGGCTACACCTTC.

This clone came up a few times. A read error may produce the germline difference seen at one junction end. The V and J genes are TRBV6-5 and TRBJ2-1, with TRBD1 identical over 12 bases. The CDR3 is 15 residues long. Per germline, CDR1 MNHEY and CDR2 SVGAGI. CDR3 sequence reads: CATTPGTGGYDEQFF. The DNA of the CDR3 is TGTGCCACCACACCCGGGACAGGGGGCTACGATGAGCAGTTCTTC.

CDR3 protein: CASSYRDSVNEQFF. The CDR3 DNA sequence: TGCGCCAGCAGCTACCGGGACTCTGTCAATGAGCAGTTCTTC. The chain has TRBV5-1 and TRBJ2-1; D possibly corresponds to TRBD2 (6 bases). Looked up from germline, CDR1 is SGHRS and CDR2 is YFSETQ. V lost 3 bases, J lost 6 bases, and 13 bases lay in between. The CDR3 has 14 residues. Using reference TRBV5-1 and TRBJ2-1 for the parts outside the CDR3, the full variable domain is KAGVTQTPRYLIKTRGQQVTLSCSPISGHRSVSWYQQTPGQGLQFLFEYFSETQRNKGNFPGRFSGRQFSNSRSEMNVSTLELGDSALYLCASSYRDSVNEQFFGPGTRLTVL.